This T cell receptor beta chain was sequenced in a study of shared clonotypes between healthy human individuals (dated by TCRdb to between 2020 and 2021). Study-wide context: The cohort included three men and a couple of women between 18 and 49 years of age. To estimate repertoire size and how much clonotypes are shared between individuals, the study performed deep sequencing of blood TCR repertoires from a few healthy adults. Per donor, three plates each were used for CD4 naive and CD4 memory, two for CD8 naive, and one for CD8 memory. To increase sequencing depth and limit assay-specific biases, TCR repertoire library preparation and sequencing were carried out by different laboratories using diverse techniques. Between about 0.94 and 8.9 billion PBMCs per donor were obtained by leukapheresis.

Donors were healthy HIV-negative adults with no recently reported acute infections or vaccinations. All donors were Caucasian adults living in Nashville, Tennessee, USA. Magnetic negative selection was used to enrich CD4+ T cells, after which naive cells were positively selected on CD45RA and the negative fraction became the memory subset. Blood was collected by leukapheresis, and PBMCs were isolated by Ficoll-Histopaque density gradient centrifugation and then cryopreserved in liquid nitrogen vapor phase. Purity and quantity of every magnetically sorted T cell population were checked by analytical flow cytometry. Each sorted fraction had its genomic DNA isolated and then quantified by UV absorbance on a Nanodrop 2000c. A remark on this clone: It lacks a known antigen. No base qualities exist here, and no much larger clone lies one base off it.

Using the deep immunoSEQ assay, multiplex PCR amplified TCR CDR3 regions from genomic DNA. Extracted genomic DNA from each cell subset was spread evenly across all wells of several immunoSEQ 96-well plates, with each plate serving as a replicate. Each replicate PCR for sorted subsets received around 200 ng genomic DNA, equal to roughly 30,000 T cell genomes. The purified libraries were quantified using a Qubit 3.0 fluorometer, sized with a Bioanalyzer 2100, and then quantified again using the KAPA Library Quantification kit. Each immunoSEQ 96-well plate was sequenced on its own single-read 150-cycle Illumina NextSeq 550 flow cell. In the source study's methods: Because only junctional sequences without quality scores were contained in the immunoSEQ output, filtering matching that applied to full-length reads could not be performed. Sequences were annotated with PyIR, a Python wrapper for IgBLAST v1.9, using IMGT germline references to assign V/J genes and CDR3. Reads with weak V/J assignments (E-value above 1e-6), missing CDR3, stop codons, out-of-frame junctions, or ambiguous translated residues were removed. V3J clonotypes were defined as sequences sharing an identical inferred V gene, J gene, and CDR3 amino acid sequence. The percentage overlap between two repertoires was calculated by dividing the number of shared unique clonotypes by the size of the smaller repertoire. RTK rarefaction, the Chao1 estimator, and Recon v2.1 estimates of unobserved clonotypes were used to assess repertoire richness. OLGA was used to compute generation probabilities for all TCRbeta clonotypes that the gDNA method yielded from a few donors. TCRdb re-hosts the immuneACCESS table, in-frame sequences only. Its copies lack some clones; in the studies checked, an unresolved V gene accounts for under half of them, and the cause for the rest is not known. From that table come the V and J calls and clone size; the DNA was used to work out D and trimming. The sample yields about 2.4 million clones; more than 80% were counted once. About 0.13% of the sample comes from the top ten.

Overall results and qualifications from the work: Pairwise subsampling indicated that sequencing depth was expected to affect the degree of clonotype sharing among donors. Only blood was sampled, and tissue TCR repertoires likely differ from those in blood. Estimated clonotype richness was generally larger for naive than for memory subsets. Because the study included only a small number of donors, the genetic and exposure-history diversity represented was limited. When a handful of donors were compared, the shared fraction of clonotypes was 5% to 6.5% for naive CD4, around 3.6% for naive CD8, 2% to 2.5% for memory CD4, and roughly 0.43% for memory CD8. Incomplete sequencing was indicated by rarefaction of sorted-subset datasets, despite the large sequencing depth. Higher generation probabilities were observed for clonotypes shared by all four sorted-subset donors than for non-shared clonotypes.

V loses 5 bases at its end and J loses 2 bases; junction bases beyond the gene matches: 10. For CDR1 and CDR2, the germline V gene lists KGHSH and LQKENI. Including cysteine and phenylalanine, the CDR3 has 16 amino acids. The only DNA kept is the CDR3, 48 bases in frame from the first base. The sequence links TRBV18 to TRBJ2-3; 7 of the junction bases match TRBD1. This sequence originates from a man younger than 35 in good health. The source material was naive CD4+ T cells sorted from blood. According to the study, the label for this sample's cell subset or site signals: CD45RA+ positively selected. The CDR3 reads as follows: CASSILTGPITDTQYF. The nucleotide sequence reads TGTGCCAGCTCAATCTTGACAGGGCCAATCACAGATACGCAGTATTTT.